Below, 6 T cell receptor beta chains from the same sample are listed, as sequenced in a study of cytomegalovirus exposure and HLA in healthy donors. The PCR used 60 Vbeta and 13 Jbeta primers. Method: immunoSEQ multiplex PCR; TCRdb's copy keeps in-frame clones and lacks some. The sample holds approximately 150,000 clones, over 70% seen once. The source material was PBMCs. The receptor source for this set is a young man in good health and CMV-seropositive.

The chain has TRBV7-2 and TRBJ2-5; TRBD1 agrees at 9 bases. With 2 bases clipped from V and 5 bases from J, the junction kept 6 bases outside the gene matches. The germline V gene has CDR1 SGHTA and CDR2 FQGNSA. The CDR3 extends over 15 amino acids. The CDR3 sequence is CASSLRQGVEETQYF. The CDR3 region has the DNA TGTGCCAGCAGCTTAAGACAGGGGGTCGAGGAGACCCAGTACTTC.

The chain couples TRBV6-1 to TRBJ2-3, with TRBD2 matching 8 bases. Germline V gene lookup returns CDR1 MNHNS and CDR2 SASEGT. Losses at the gene ends were 5 bases for V and 3 bases for J; bases not matched to a gene: 4. The CDR3 covers 14 residues. CDR3 sequence: CASSSLADTDTQYF. The CDR3 region has the DNA TGTGCCAGCAGTTCACTAGCGGATACAGATACGCAGTATTTT.

The chain carries TRBV5-1 and TRBJ1-3, with D possibly matching TRBD1 (6 bases). The CDR3 has 14 residues. Germline-derived CDR1 and CDR2 are SGHRS and YFSETQ. V was shortened by 6 bases and J by 0 bases, with 10 bases between the two germline ends. The DNA for the CDR3 is TGCGCCAGCACCACAGGGAGCTCTGGAAACACCATATATTTT. Amino acids: CASTTGSSGNTIYF.

This CDR3 is CASSLTGQGAGNQPQHF. The DNA for the CDR3 is TGTGCCAGCAGCCTGACGGGACAGGGGGCTGGAAATCAGCCCCAGCATTTT. The rearrangement joins TRBV5-5 to TRBJ1-5, with 12 bases matching TRBD1. J was trimmed by 4 bases and V by 4 bases; bases with no gene match: 9. This CDR3 is 17 amino acids long. Germline V lookup: CDR1 SGHKS, CDR2 YYEKEE (reference sequence).

V is TRBV15 and J is TRBJ2-3; D is unresolved. This CDR3 spans 12 amino acids. Deletions cut 6 bases from V and 3 bases from J, with 7 bases between. Germline CDR1 and CDR2: LNHNV and YYDKDF (reference sequence). CDR3 sequence reads: CATSETTDTQYF. The CDR3, as DNA: TGTGCCACCAGTGAAACTACAGATACGCAGTATTTT.

V and J are TRBV19 and TRBJ1-6, with 9 bases matching TRBD1. The CDR3 sequence is 18 residues long. CDR1 LNHDA and CDR2 SQIVND come from the germline V gene (reference sequence). The junction had 10 bases not matched to a gene; V was cut back by 1 base and J by 6 bases. This CDR3 reads CASSIATHGTGRNSPLHF. CDR3 coding DNA: TGTGCCAGTAGTATAGCCACCCACGGGACAGGGCGTAATTCACCCCTCCACTTT. Based on the CDR3 plus reference TRBV19 and TRBJ1-6, the full variable domain is DGGITQSPKYLFRKEGQNVTLSCEQNLNHDAMYWYRQDPGQGLRLIYYSQIVNDFQKGDIAEGYSVSREKKESFPLTVTSAQKNPTAFYLCASSIATHGTGRNSPLHFGNGTRLTVT.